The clone carrying this TCR beta chain has a handful of counts. Antigen: not known. The sample belongs to a study of identical twins. Template switching created a universal primer site, and the cDNA included unique molecular identifiers. A single record per CDR3 protein comes from TCRdb applying MiXCR to the 5' RACE reads. The sample contains a few hundred thousand distinct CDR3 sequences, 9.6% of which appear only once. General observations from the study: Sequences that were out-of-frame, alpha and twin-shared displayed an excess of low generation probability.

Germline loops: CDR1 SGHAT, CDR2 FQNNGV. The junction had 13 bases not matched to a gene; V was cut back by 5 bases and J by 2 bases. The CDR3 is made up of 19 amino acids. This sample also belongs to another study, concerning yellow fever vaccine responses in identical twins. That report notes: Vaccine T cell responses of twins reportedly seemed partly convergent and partly personalized.

This TCR was sampled from a woman under 30 in good health. The chain combines TRBV11-2 with TRBJ2-6, with TRBD1 matching 9 bases. The sequenced sample consisted of PBMCs. CDR3 amino acids: CASSKLRDRAVAGANVLTF. The CDR3 nucleotides are TGTGCCAGCAGCAAGCTCCGGGACAGGGCAGTGGCTGGGGCCAACGTCCTGACTTTC.